This TCR beta chain was documented in a study of response to subunit inactivated influenza vaccine. General observations from the study: After each seasonal influenza vaccination, few new T cells are recruited, the authors suggested.

To note about this clonotype: What it recognizes is unknown.

TCRdb itself ran the RT-PCR reads through MiXCR, one entry per CDR3 protein. The sample has roughly 460,000 distinct CDR3 sequences, 9.5% to 12% seen once. This TCR was recovered from a man aged 50 to 60 who received an inactivated influenza vaccine. Sequencing was performed on PBMCs from blood, taken 40 to 50 days after vaccination.

The CDR3 nucleotides are TGTGCCAGCAGCGAGGCCTCTGGAAACACCATATATTTT. The encoded protein is CASSEASGNTIYF. This chain uses TRBV7-9 with TRBJ1-3; D gene ambiguous. Germline V gives CDR1 SEHNR, CDR2 FQNEAQ (reference sequence). CDR3 length: 13 amino acids. V dropped 5 bases and J dropped 0 bases, with 5 bases sitting between them.